Listed below are T cell receptor beta chains from one sample, sequenced in a study of T cells in Graves' hyperthyroidism and ophthalmopathy. TCRdb re-analysed the multiplex PCR reads in MiXCR, keeping a single row per CDR3 protein. Of fewer than 350,000 distinct CDR3 sequences listed, roughly an eighth are singletons. Sequenced input: blood. These receptors were obtained from a woman aged 40 to 49 with Graves' hyperthyroidism. The CDR3 runs from the conserved cysteine through the conserved F or W. Fields, in order: clone size, V gene, D gene, J gene, CDR3 DNA, CDR3 protein. A D gene is named only where the DNA matches it firmly. Clone size is stated in some rows and not others, as once, few, many or a class when expanded.

NA	TRBV12-3/TRBV12-4	TRBD1	TRBJ1-3	TGTGCCAGCAGTTTAAGGACAGGGGGTAGAGGAAACACCATATATTTT	CASSLRTGGRGNTIYF
NA	TRBV4-1	NA	TRBJ2-5	TGCGCCAGCAGCCAAGGTCAGCCGTGGGAGACCCAGTACTTC	CASSQGQPWETQYF
many	TRBV28	NA	TRBJ1-2	TGTGCCAGCAGTTTACCCCCTTGGGGGCCGGGGGGCTACACCTTC	CASSLPPWGPGGYTF
NA	TRBV28	NA	TRBJ2-6	TGTGCCAGCAGTTCCTGGACAGCTGGGGCCAACGTCCTGACTTTC	CASSSWTAGANVLTF
many	TRBV6-1	NA	TRBJ1-1	TGTGCCAGTCGGACAGATTTATACACTGAAGCTTTCTTT	CASRTDLYTEAFF
few	TRBV20-1	NA	TRBJ2-7	TGCAGTGCTAGAGATTTAGGACAGAATATCTACGAGCAGTACTTC	CSARDLGQNIYEQYF
many	TRBV6-1	NA	TRBJ2-2	TGTGCCAGCAAAGTGGACTTTAACACCGGGGAGCTGTTTTTT	CASKVDFNTGELFF
many	TRBV20-1	NA	TRBJ2-1	TGCAGTGCTAGAGATTCTGGACGAGTAGAGCAGTTCTTC	CSARDSGRVEQFF
many	TRBV7-2	NA	TRBJ2-5	TGTGCCAGCAGCTTAGCGCGCCTCGAGACCCAGTACTTC	CASSLARLETQYF
many	TRBV12-3/TRBV12-4	NA	TRBJ2-3	TGTGCCAGCACCCAAACCGGACGGACAACAGATACGCAGTATTTT	CASTQTGRTTDTQYF
NA	TRBV29-1	NA	TRBJ1-2	TGCAGCGGATCAACAGGGTTTGGCTACACCTTC	CSGSTGFGYTF
NA	TRBV4-2	TRBD1	TRBJ1-1	TGTGCCAGCAGCCAGGGGGGACAGACCAAGGGGACTGAAGCTTTCTTT	CASSQGGQTKGTEAFF
many	TRBV2	NA	TRBJ1-1	TGTGCCAGCAGGTCTCTTGAAGCTTTCTTT	CASRSLEAFF